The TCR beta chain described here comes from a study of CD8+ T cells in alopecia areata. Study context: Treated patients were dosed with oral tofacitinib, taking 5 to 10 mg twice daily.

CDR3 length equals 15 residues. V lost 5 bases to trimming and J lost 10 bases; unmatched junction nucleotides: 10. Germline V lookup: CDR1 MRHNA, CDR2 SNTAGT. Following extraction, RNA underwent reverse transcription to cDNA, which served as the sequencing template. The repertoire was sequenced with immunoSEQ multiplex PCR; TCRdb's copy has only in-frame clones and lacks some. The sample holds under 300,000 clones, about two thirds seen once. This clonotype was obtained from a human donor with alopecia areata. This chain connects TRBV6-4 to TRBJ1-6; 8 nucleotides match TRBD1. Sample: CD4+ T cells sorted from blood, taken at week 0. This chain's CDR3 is CASSLTGVRGSPLHF. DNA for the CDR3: TGTGCCAGCAGTTTGACAGGGGTAAGAGGATCACCCCTCCACTTT.